Sequencing of this TCR beta chain was carried out in a study of patients and donors after allogeneic stem cell transplantation. V lost 2 bases, J lost 5 bases, and 10 bases lay in between. Germline assignment: CDR1 MNHEY and CDR2 SVGAGI. The CDR3 has 13 residues. MiXCR, applied by TCRdb to the RT-PCR reads, yields one record per CDR3 protein. This sample has about a million distinct CDR3 sequences; 15% to 20% occur once, and the top ten carry 6%. This clonotype was seen a few times. The chain couples TRBV6-5 to TRBJ2-7, with TRBD2 as a possible D gene (5 bases). The clonotype originates from a human donor who was either an allogeneic HSCT recipient or a stem cell or donor lymphocyte infusion donor (not recorded which). It is not recorded whose cells these are; they may come from a transplant donor. The sequencing sample was made of blood, either unsorted or a sorted T cell fraction (not recorded which). CDR3 protein: CASSYRLANEQYF. CDR3 nucleotides: TGTGCCAGCAGTTACCGTCTAGCTAACGAGCAGTACTTC.